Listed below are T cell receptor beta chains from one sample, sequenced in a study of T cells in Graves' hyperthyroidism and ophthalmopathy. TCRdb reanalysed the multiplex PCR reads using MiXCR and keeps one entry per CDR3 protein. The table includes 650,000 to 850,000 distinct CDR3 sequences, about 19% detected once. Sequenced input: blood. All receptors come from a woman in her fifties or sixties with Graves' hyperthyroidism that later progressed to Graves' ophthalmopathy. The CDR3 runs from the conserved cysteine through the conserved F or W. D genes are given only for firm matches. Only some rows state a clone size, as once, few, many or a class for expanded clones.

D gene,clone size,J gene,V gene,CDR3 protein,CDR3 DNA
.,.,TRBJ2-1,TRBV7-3,CASSPARVRRGRSYNEQFF,TGTGCCAGCAGCCCCGCCAGGGTGCGCCGGGGGAGATCCTACAATGAGCAGTTCTTC
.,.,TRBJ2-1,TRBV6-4,CASSDFGGGTYNEQFF,TGTGCCAGCAGTGACTTCGGGGGTGGGACCTACAATGAGCAGTTCTTC
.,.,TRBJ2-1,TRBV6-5,CASSYLRGSSYNEQFF,TGTGCCAGCAGTTACTTGAGGGGGAGCTCCTACAATGAGCAGTTCTTC
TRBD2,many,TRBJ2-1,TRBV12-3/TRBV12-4,CAIGLAGGSYNEQFF,TGTGCCATCGGACTAGCGGGGGGTTCCTACAATGAGCAGTTCTTC
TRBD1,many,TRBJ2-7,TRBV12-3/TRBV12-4,CASSLTGAGEQYF,TGTGCCAGCAGTCTGACAGGGGCGGGAGAGCAGTACTTC
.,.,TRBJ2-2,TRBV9,CASSPSGLVTGELFF,TGTGCCAGCAGCCCCTCCGGGTTGGTCACCGGGGAGCTGTTTTTT
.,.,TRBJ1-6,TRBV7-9,CASHHGFHSPLHF,TGTGCCAGCCACCATGGTTTCCATTCACCCCTCCACTTT
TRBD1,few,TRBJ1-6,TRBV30,CAWSRQGSSSPLHF,TGTGCCTGGAGTAGACAGGGAAGCAGTTCACCCCTCCACTTT
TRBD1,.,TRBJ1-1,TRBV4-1,CASSQVGTGLFNTEAFF,TGCGCCAGCAGCCAAGTTGGGACAGGGCTATTCAACACTGAAGCTTTCTTT
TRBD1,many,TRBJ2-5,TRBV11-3,CASSDRTGEETQYF,TGTGCCAGCAGCGACCGGACAGGGGAAGAGACCCAGTACTTC
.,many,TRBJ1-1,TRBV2,CASRPSGWGNTEAFF,TGTGCCAGCAGACCCTCAGGGTGGGGGAACACTGAAGCTTTCTTT
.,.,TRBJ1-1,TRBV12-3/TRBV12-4,CASSFGHPASGAFF,TGTGCCAGCAGTTTTGGACACCCGGCGAGTGGAGCTTTCTTT
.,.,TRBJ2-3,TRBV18,CGSSPRTGTDTQYF,TGTGGCAGCTCACCGAGGACAGGCACAGATACGCAGTATTTT
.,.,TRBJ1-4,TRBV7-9,CASSYSTGAGEKLFF,TGTGCCAGCAGCTACTCGACAGGCGCTGGCGAAAAACTGTTTTTT
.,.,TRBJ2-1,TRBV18,CASSPTGRTYNEQFF,TGTGCCAGCTCACCAACAGGGCGAACCTACAATGAGCAGTTCTTC
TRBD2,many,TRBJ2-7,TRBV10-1,CASSESEYTGGASEQYF,TGCGCCAGCAGTGAGTCGGAATACACCGGGGGGGCTTCCGAGCAGTACTTC
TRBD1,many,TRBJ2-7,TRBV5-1,CASRNQDRARNEQYF,TGCGCCAGCAGGAACCAAGACAGGGCTAGAAACGAGCAGTACTTC
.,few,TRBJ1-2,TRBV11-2,CASSLAGVTDRYYGYTF,TGTGCCAGCAGCTTAGCCGGGGTTACGGACAGATACTATGGCTACACCTTC
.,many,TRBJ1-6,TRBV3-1,CASSSDSPSSPLHF,TGTGCCAGCAGCTCGGACAGCCCTTCTTCACCCCTCCACTTT
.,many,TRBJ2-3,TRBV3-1,CASSQDISLLNTQYF,TGTGCCAGCAGCCAAGATATTTCCCTACTGAATACGCAGTATTTT
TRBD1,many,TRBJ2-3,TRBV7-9,CASSATGVGDTQYF,TGTGCCAGCAGCGCCACAGGGGTGGGAGATACGCAGTATTTT
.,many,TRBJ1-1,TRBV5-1,CASSLGQGTSEAFF,TGCGCCAGCAGCTTGGGGCAGGGGACCTCTGAAGCTTTCTTT
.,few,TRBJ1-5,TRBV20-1,CSASLGEAQPQHF,TGCAGTGCTAGTCTGGGGGAAGCACAGCCCCAGCATTTT
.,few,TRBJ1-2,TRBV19,CASSPRAPWAYGYTF,TGTGCCAGTAGTCCCCGGGCTCCGTGGGCCTATGGCTACACCTTC
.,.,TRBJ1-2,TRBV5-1,CASSLGRQEKKSYGYTF,TGCGCCAGCAGCTTGGGTCGTCAGGAAAAAAAGTCCTATGGCTACACCTTC
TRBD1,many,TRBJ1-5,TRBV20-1,CSASEARGQRQPQHF,TGCAGTGCTAGTGAAGCCAGGGGGCAGAGACAGCCCCAGCATTTT
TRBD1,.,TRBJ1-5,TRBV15,CATSRDPSQGVQPQHF,TGTGCCACCAGCAGAGATCCCAGCCAGGGGGTTCAGCCCCAGCATTTT
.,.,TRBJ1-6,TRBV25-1,CASSESIGGNSPLHF,TGTGCCAGCAGTGAATCCATAGGGGGTAATTCACCCCTCCACTTT
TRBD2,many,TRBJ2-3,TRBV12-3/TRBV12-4,CASSLALAGGSTDTQYF,TGTGCCAGCAGTTTGGCGCTAGCGGGGGGCAGCACAGATACGCAGTATTTT